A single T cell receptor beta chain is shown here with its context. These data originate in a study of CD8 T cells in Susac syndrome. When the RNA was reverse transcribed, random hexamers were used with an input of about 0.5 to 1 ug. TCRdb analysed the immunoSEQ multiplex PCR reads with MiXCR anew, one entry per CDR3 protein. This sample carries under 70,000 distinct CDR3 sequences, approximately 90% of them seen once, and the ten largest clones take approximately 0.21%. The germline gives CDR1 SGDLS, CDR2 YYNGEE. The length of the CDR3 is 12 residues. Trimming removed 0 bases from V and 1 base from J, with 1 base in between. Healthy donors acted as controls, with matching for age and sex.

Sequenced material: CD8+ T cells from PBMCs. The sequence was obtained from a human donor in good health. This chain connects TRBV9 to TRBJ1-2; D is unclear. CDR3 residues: CASSVGNYGYTF. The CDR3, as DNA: TGTGCCAGCAGCGTAGGTAACTATGGCTACACCTTC.